This TCR beta chain was found in a study of T cell repertoires in cytomegalovirus infection. Study in general: From public TCR beta signatures came an indication of both CMV infection and matching HLA type.

Study results and limitations: Ex vivo responses were dominated by HLA-C-restricted CMV-specific TCR beta clonotypes. Cumulative public TCR beta family frequency identified carriers of CMV plus the relevant HLA.

In TCRdb, the reads were re-called with MiXCR into one record per CDR3 protein. The sample includes some 270,000 distinct CDR3 sequences, roughly 21% seen only once; the top ten take roughly a fifth. The V gene's germline CDR1 is SGHAT and CDR2 FQNNGV. Trimming took 5 bases from V and 1 from J; bases not matched to a gene: 6. This CDR3 contains 17 residues. About this clonotype itself: Antigen: not known.

The sequenced sample was cultured PBMCs, obtained from culture after CMV antigen stimulation. This receptor was taken from a human donor in good health (CMV status not recorded). Some clones in this sample may be carry-over from other donors' samples. V is TRBV11-2 and J is TRBJ2-3, with TRBD2 matching 13 bases. For the CDR3, the DNA is TGTGCCAGCAGCCGGACTAGCGGGAGTGTCGGCACAGATACGCAGTATTTT. It encodes CASSRTSGSVGTDTQYF.